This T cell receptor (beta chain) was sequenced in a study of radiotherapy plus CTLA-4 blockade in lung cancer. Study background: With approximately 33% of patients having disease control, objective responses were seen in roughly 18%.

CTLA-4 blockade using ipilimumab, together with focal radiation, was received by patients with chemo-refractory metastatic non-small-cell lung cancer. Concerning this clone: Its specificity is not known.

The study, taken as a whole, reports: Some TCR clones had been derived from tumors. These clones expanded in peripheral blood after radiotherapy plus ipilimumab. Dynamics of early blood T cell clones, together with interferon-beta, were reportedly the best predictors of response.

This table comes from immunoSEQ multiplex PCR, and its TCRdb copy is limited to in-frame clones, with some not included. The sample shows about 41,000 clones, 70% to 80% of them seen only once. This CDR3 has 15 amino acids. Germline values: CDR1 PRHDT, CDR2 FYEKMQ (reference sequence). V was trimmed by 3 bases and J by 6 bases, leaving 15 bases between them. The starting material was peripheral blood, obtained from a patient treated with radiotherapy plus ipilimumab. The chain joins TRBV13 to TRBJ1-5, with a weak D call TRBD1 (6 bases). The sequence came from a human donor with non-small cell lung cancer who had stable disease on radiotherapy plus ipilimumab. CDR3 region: CASSFGRGASQPQHF. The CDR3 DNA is TGTGCCAGCAGCTTCGGGCGGGGGGCGAGTCAGCCCCAGCATTTT.